This TCR beta chain emerged from a study of shared clonotypes between healthy human individuals. In its sample, this clone was seen once. Its specificity is unknown. Broader study findings: Compared with clonotypes that all four donors shared, non-shared clonotypes had lower generation probabilities. Sharing across four donors was highest in naive CD4 (around 5%) and lowest in memory CD8 (roughly 0.4%). Naive subsets generally exceeded memory subsets in estimated richness.

TCRdb keeps only in-frame clones here, not all; method: immunoSEQ multiplex PCR. The sample carries about 1.5 million clones, roughly 96% recorded once. This receptor was identified in a young man in good health. The sample comprised naive CD4+ T cells sorted from blood. Documented subset: CD45RA+ positively selected.

CDR3 sequence (DNA): TGTGCCAGCAGACCATCGGGTAAAGAGACCCAGTACTTC. Translated: CASRPSGKETQYF. The chain employs TRBV6-1 and TRBJ2-5; D unclear. The V gene's germline CDR1 is MNHNS and CDR2 SASEGT. The CDR3 spans 13 residues. V was trimmed by 6 bases and J by 3 bases, leaving 11 bases between them.